The clone carrying this T cell receptor (beta chain) was picked up many times. TCRdb re-called the 5' RACE reads through MiXCR, storing one row per CDR3 protein. This table holds roughly 700,000 distinct CDR3 sequences, less than 10% found once. The CDR3 is 16 amino acids. V shed 0 bases and J shed 0 bases, with 8 bases lying between them. Germline CDR1 LNHNV, CDR2 YYDKDF (reference sequence). The data were taken from a study of identical twins. The sample was also reused in another study, on yellow fever vaccine responses in identical twins.

The sequence was obtained from a woman between 18 and 29 years old in good health. Sequenced material: PBMCs. The V gene is TRBV15, the J gene TRBJ2-2; D remains unclear. The CDR3 is CATSRDLGTNTGELFF. The CDR3 coding sequence is TGTGCCACCAGCAGAGATCTAGGGACGAACACCGGGGAGCTGTTTTTT.